The entry below gives a single T cell receptor (beta chain) sequence along with its context. Its antigen is undetermined. Profiled with immunoSEQ multiplex PCR; TCRdb holds only in-frame clones, not every one. The sample lists roughly 60,000 clones; roughly four fifths were seen once. Time point meaning: week 5, during vaccination. It was 300 ug of mutant IDH1 20-mer peptide that made up each vaccine dose, given with topical imiquimod. The CDR3 extends over 14 amino acids. Germline V gene sequence: CDR1 LGHNA, CDR2 YNFKEQ. V was clipped by 4 bases and J by 0 bases; unmatched bases: 0. This sample is drawn from a study of a mutant IDH1 vaccine in newly diagnosed glioma. Study results and limitations: Top-clonotype changes in peripheral T cells seemed unrelated to pseudoprogression.

The genes are TRBV4-2 and TRBJ2-1; the match to TRBD2 covers 7 bases. The source was PBMCs, collected from a glioma patient whose treatment included an IDH1 peptide vaccine. This sequence was found in a woman in her 50s with glioma. CDR3 DNA: TGTGCCAGCAGCCGGGGGGGCTCCTACAATGAGCAGTTCTTC. Protein: CASSRGGSYNEQFF.